This record concerns one TCR beta chain sequence. This CDR3 is built from 15 residues. Trimming stripped 5 bases from V and 5 bases from J, with 16 bases between. The germline V gene encodes CDR1 LNHDA and CDR2 SQIVND (reference sequence). This sample stems from a study of blood T cell repertoires in COVID-19. The overall study: Samples came from the United States, Italy and Spain, spanning acute and convalescent COVID-19. PBMCs, B-cell-depleted T cells, or T cells were the source of the cDNA or gDNA that made up the material.

Libraries were prepared by immunoSEQ multiplex PCR; TCRdb keeps only in-frame clonotypes and omits some of them. This sample carries roughly 99,000 clones, more than 65% of them seen once, and the ten largest clones take around 11%. V and J are TRBV19 and TRBJ1-5; D gene ambiguous. The receptor was isolated from a woman aged 80 or over with acute or convalescent COVID-19. The specimen sequenced was peripheral blood. CDR3 protein: CASSATGSRDQPQHF. CDR3 in DNA: TGTGCCAGTAGTGCCACGGGATCTCGGGATCAGCCCCAGCATTTT.